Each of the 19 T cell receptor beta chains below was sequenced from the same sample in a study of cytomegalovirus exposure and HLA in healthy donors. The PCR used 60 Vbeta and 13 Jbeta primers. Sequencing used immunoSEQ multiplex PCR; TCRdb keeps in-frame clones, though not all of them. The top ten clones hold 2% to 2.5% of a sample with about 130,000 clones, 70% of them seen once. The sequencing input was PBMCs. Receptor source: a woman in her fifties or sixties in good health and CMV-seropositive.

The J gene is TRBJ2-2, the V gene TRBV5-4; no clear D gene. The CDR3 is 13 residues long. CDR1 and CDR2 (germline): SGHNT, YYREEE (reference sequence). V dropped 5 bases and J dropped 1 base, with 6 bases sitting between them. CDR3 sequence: CASRPRNTGELFF. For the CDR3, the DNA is TGTGCCAGCAGACCCAGGAACACCGGGGAGCTGTTTTTT.

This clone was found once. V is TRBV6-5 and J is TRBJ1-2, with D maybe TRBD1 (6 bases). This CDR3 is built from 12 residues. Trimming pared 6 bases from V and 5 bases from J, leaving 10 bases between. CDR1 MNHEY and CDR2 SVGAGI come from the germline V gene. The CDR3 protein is CASSGQLYGYTF. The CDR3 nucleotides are TGTGCCAGCAGCGGACAGCTTTATGGCTACACCTTC.

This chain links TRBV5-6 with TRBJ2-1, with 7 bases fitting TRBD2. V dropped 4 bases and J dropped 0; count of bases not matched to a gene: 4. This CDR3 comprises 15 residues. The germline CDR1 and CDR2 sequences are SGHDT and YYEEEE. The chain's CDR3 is CASSPPSGSYNEQFF. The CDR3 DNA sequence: TGTGCCAGCAGCCCTCCTAGCGGCTCCTACAATGAGCAGTTCTTC.

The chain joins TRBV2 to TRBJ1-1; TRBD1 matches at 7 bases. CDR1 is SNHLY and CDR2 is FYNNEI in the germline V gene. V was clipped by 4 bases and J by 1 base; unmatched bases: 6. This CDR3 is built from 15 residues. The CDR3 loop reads CASSVGDSQNTEAFF. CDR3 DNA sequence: TGTGCCAGCAGTGTGGGGGACAGCCAGAACACTGAAGCTTTCTTT.

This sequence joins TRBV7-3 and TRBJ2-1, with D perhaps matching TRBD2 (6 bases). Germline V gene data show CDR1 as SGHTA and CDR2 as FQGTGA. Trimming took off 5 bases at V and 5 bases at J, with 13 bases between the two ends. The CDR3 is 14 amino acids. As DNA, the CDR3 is TGTGCCAGCAGCCCAGGAGGGACGCACAATGAGCAGTTCTTC. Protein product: CASSPGGTHNEQFF.

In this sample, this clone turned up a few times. CDR3 sequence (DNA): TGTGCCAGCAGCTCTACAGGGGTGGAAAACATTCAGTACTTC. Translation gives CASSSTGVENIQYF. V usage is TRBV7-9 and J usage is TRBJ2-4; 7 bases match TRBD1. The CDR3 length is 14 residues. V lost 4 bases to trimming and J lost 5 bases; unmatched junction nucleotides: 5. Germline V gives CDR1 SEHNR, CDR2 FQNEAQ (reference sequence).

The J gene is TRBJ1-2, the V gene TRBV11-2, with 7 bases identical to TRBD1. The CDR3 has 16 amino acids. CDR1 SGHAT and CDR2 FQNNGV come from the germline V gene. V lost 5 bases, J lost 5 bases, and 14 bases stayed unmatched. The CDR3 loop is CASSPVPDRIPYGYTF. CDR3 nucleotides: TGTGCCAGCAGCCCCGTTCCGGACAGGATTCCGTATGGCTACACCTTC. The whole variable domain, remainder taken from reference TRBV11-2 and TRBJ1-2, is EAGVAQSPRYKIIEKRQSVAFWCNPISGHATLYWYQQILGQGPKLLIQFQNNGVVDDSQLPKDRFSAERLKGVDSTLKIQPAKLEDSAVYLCASSPVPDRIPYGYTFGSGTRLTVV.

The CDR3 DNA follows: TGTGCCAGCACCCAGACTAGCGGGACCTACGAGCAGTACTTC. Its protein product is CASTQTSGTYEQYF. The rearrangement links TRBV6-5 to TRBJ2-7; 11 bases fit TRBD2. CDR1 is MNHEY and CDR2 is SVGAGI in the germline V gene. V lost 7 bases to trimming and J lost 2 bases; unmatched junction nucleotides: 4. The CDR3 has 14 residues.

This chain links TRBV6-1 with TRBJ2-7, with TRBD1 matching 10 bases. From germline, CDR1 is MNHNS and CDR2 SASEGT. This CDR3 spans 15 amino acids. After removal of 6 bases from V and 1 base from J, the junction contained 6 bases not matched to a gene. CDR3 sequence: CASSWGQGPSYEQYF. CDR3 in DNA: TGTGCCAGCAGCTGGGGACAGGGGCCTTCCTACGAGCAGTACTTC.

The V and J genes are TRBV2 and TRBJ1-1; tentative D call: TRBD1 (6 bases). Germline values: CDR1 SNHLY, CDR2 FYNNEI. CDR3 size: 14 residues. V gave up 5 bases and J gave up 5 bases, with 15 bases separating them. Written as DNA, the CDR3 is TGTGCCAGCAGTTTCTCCCAGGGGATTACTGAAGCTTTCTTT. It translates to CASSFSQGITEAFF. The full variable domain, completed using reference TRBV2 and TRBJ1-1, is EPEVTQTPSHQVTQMGQEVILRCVPISNHLYFYWYRQILGQKVEFLVSFYNNEISEKSEIFDDQFSVERPDGSNFTLKIRSTKLEDSAMYFCASSFSQGITEAFFGQGTRLTVV.

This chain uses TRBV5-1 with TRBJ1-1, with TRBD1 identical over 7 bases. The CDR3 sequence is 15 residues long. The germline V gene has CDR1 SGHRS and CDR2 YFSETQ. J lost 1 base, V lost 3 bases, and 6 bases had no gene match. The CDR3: CASSSQGTSNTEAFF. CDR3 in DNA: TGCGCCAGCAGCTCACAGGGGACCTCGAACACTGAAGCTTTCTTT.

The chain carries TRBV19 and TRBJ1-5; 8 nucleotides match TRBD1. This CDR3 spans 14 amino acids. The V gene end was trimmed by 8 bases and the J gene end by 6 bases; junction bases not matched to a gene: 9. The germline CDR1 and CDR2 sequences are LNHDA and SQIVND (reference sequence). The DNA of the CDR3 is TGTGCCAGTCGGTATAGGACAGGGAGTCAGCCCCAGCATTTT. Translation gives CASRYRTGSQPQHF.

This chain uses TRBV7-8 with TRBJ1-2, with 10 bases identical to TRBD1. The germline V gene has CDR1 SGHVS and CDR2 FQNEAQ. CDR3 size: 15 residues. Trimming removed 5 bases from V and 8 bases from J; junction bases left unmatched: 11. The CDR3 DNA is TGTGCCAGCAGCCCGAGGGGGACAGGGGTCGCCGGCTACACCTTC. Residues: CASSPRGTGVAGYTF.

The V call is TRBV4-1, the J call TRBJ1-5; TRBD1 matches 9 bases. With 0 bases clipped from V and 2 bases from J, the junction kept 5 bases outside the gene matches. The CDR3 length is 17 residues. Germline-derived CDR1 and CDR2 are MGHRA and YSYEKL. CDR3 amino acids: CASSQDRGQGGNQPQHF. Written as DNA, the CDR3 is TGCGCCAGCAGCCAAGATAGGGGACAGGGAGGCAATCAGCCCCAGCATTTT.

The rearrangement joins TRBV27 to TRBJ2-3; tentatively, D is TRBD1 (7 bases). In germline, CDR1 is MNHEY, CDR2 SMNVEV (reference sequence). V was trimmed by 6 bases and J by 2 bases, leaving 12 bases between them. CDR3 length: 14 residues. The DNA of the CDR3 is TGTGCCAGCAGCGGCAGGGGGGACACAGATACGCAGTATTTT. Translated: CASSGRGDTDTQYF.

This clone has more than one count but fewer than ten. CDR3 in amino acids: CASSSQGYSNQPQHF. CDR3 bases: TGTGCCAGCAGTTCGCAGGGTTATAGCAATCAGCCCCAGCATTTT. The chain carries TRBV28 and TRBJ1-5, with TRBD1 as a possible D gene (5 bases). The V end was cut by 4 bases, the J end by 0 bases, with 10 bases between. The germline V gene has CDR1 MDHEN and CDR2 SYDVKM. The CDR3 extends over 15 amino acids.

The CDR3 sequence is CASSPGTILYEQYF. The DNA of the CDR3 is TGTGCCAGCAGTCCCGGGACTATCCTCTACGAGCAGTACTTC. The chain joins TRBV28 to TRBJ2-7, with 7 bases matching TRBD2. The CDR3 has 14 residues. Looked up from germline, CDR1 is MDHEN and CDR2 is SYDVKM. V was clipped by 5 bases and J by 3 bases; unmatched bases: 7.

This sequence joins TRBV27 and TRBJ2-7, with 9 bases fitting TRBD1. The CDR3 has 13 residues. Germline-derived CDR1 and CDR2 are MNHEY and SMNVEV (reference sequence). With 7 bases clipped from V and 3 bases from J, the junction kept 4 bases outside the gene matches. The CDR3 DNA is TGTGCCAGCACGGGGACAGGGAGCTACGAGCAGTACTTC. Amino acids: CASTGTGSYEQYF.

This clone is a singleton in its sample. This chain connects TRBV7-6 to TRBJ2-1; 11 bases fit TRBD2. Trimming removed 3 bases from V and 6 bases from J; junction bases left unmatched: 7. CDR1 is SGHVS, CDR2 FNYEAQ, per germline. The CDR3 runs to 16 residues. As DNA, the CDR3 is TGTGCCAGCAGCTTCCTAGCGGGAGGAGCGGGCAATGAGCAGTTCTTC. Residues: CASSFLAGGAGNEQFF.